This TCR beta chain was captured by sequencing in a study of T cells expressing NK-cell markers (dated by TCRdb to about 2020). In terms of the full investigation: TCR beta-chain repertoires were profiled in sorted CD3+CD56+NKG2C+, CD3+CD56+NKG2C- and CD3+CD56-NKG2C+ T-cell subsets from several donors. Of the eight sequenced donors, seven were found to be HCMV-seropositive and one was found to be HCMV-seronegative. Randomly selected healthy volunteers, three men and five women, were used as the eight sequenced donors. Illumina HiSeq 2000/2500, MiSeq or NextSeq was used to sequence libraries as 2 x 150 bp reads. The paper's findings and limits, for the study overall: In roughly 6 donors, the dominant CD3+CD56+NKG2C+ clonotypes were found to rank among the top 10 CD8+ clonotypes and to make up about 1.0-7.5% of CD8+ T cells. Whether the expanded NKG2C-expressing T cell clones were specific for HCMV antigens remained unclear. Those dominant clonotypes were again the most abundant among CD3+CD56-NKG2C+ cells in a few donors, at about 25-60.1%.

Notes on this clonotype: The antigen it binds to is not known.

HCMV serostatus was determined by detecting HCMV-specific IgG in serum with a commercial ELISA kit. Peripheral blood mononuclear cells were isolated from blood by Ficoll density gradient centrifugation. Sequencer: Illumina HiSeq 2000. The TCR beta cDNA libraries were made using 5'RACE template switching, a step that added both a universal primer site and unique molecular identifiers. Synthesis of cDNA was primed from the TCR beta constant segment and was followed by two consecutive PCR amplification steps. The source study handled its data this way. MIGEC was used to demultiplex reads and group reads by UMI, and MiTCR was used to assemble and quantify clonotypes. To exclude erroneous sequences, any TCR cDNA sequence not supported by at least two reads was discarded. The tcR package was used for downstream repertoire analysis, with clonotypes matched between fractions based on CDR3 nucleotide sequence plus V segment. VDJmatch was used to annotate antigen specificity against VDJdb, with one amino acid substitution in CDR3 allowed. The reads went through TCRdb reprocessing, and each CDR3 protein sequence gets one entry with no DNA. None of the V and J calls come from the authors' own analysis; TCRdb made them. The table for this sample records a few hundred thousand distinct CDR3 sequences. The biggest ten clones account for approximately 3.6% of the sample.

CDR1 is given as DFQATT and CDR2 as SNEGSKA, both from the germline V gene (reference sequence). There are 13 amino acids in the CDR3, from cysteine to phenylalanine inclusive. No DNA appears here. The chain employs TRBV20-1 and TRBJ2-7; TCRdb outputs TRBD2, but without DNA this stays unchecked. Sequenced sample: blood T cells: a sorted CD56 or NKG2C T cell subset, CD4+ or CD8+ T cells, or bulk PBMC T cells (not recorded which). This receptor was obtained from a man younger than 35 in good health. Donor details come from another sample of the same person, matched by shared clones. The encoded CDR3 is CSALRTSGSEQYF.